This T cell receptor (beta chain) appears in the sequencing data of a study of T cells in Graves' hyperthyroidism and ophthalmopathy. Only a few counts were recorded for this clonotype. CDR1 is SGHAT and CDR2 is FQNNGV in the germline V gene. This CDR3 is 16 amino acids long. Trimming removed 6 bases at V and 3 bases at J, with 18 bases between. Using RNA transcripts as the source, TCR beta CDR3 regions were amplified. Using the HTBI primer set, a first-round RT-PCR was run on the TCR CDR3. TCRdb called the multiplex PCR reads again in MiXCR, with one record for every CDR3 protein. The table lists about 760,000 distinct CDR3 sequences, over 35% of them singletons, with roughly 30% in the top ten. Exclusion criteria comprised uncontrolled infection, other autoimmune disease, pregnancy or lactation.

The sequenced sample was blood. This chain links TRBV11-2 with TRBJ1-5; a possible D gene is TRBD1 (6 bases). This clonotype was sampled from a woman between 35 and 50 years old with Graves' hyperthyroidism. The CDR3 DNA sequence: TGTGCCAGCAGTCAGAAAGGTCACAGGGACAATCAGCCCCAGCATTTT. It codes for CASSQKGHRDNQPQHF.